This T cell receptor (beta chain) was documented in a study of tumor-infiltrating lymphocytes in primary liver carcinoma. The study's findings and limits: Merely about 8-25% of top clones occurred in all five tumor regions. Blood fell significantly below tumors in its top-250-clone fraction (p = 0.039).

This clonotype was seen many times. Antigen unknown. Making TCR beta cDNA involved approximately 510 ng total RNA and a constant-region primer. The TCR beta library was amplified through three nested multiplex PCR rounds in a modified ARM-PCR procedure. The first two PCR rounds used TRBV1-TRBV30 primers with a Cbeta primer, approximately 9 cycles each. TCRdb analysed the multiplex PCR reads with MiXCR anew, one entry per CDR3 protein. The table records fewer than 110,000 distinct CDR3 sequences, around 66% of them present only once. Co-extraction of both nucleic acids (RNA and DNA) used about 20-34 mg of unsorted bulk tissue. Sampling of every tumor involved five separate regions. These included the tumor centre. The V end lost 0 bases, the J end lost 7 bases, and 14 bases lay between the germline ends. The CDR3 sequence is 15 residues long. CDR1 and CDR2 (germline): SGHRS, YFSETQ.

This TCR was recovered from an older woman with primary liver carcinoma and hepatitis B virus infection. Sequenced sample: liver tumor tissue from sampling region 2. The subset here: tumor region T2, inferior pole. V is TRBV5-1 and J is TRBJ1-5; D not certain. DNA of the CDR3: TGCGCCAGCAGCTTGGGAGTTGGTGGGCAACAGCCCCAGCATTTT. This translates into CASSLGVGGQQPQHF.